This T cell receptor beta chain emerged from a study of T cell repertoires in cytomegalovirus infection (dated by TCRdb to between 2017 and 2020). About the study as a whole: The HLA type of each donor mattered for the analysis, because public TCR beta signatures pointed to carriage of CMV infection along with the matching HLA type. On the study overall, not on this receptor specifically: Carriers of CMV infection plus the relevant HLA type were discriminated by the cumulative frequency of public TCR beta family members in the study cohort and in an independent approximately 350-donor cohort. The ex vivo response was dominated by HLA-C-restricted CMV-specific TCR beta clonotypes, which also provided the single most frequent clonotype in two of eight donors.

According to the germline V gene, CDR1 reads MDHEN and CDR2 reads SYDVKM. Trimming costs V 5 bases and J 4 bases, and their ends lie 10 bases apart. Its CDR3 holds 13 amino acids, cysteine through phenylalanine. Just CDR3 DNA is preserved here, 39 bases in frame from base 1. Of note for this clonotype: The antigen it recognizes is unknown. No much larger clone exists at a distance of one base, and base qualities are not known.

TCRdb names Illumina HiSeq 1500 as the instrument used. TCRdb reprocessing: public reads trimmed at Q25 with fastp, clones called with MiXCR, in-frame beta chains kept. Duplicate CDR3 protein sequences are folded into a single record with the most common DNA and genes. This sample gives roughly 230,000 distinct CDR3 sequences in total; about 12% of them show up just once. 1.5% to 2% of the sample is in the top ten clones. The sample was PBMCs. This chain joins TRBV28 to TRBJ2-3; the D gene is possibly TRBD1 or TRBD2, with 5 bases matching each. This sequence was found in a human donor in good health (CMV status not recorded). Some clones in this sample may be carry-over from other donors' samples. The sequenced DNA: TGTGCCAGCAGTCTAAAGGGACCAGATACGCAGTATTTT. This yields the protein CASSLKGPDTQYF.